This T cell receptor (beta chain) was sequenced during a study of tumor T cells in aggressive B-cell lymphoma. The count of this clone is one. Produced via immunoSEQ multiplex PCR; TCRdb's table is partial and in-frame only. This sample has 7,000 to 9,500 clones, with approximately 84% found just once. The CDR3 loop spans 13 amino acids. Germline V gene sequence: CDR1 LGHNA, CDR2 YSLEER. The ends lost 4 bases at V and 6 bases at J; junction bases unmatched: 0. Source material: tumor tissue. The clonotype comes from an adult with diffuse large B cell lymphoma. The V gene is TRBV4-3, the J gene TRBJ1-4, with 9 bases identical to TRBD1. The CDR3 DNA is TGCGCCAGCAGCCGGGACAGGGATGAAAAACTGTTTTTT. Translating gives CASSRDRDEKLFF.